What follows is one T cell receptor (beta chain) and its context. The V end was cut by 7 bases, the J end by 3 bases, with 15 bases between. Per the germline V gene, CDR1 is MNHEY and CDR2 is SVGAGI. The CDR3 spans 15 residues. The second PCR ran roughly 6 to 11 cycles with a sample-barcoded 5' primer and J-beta primers. One entry per CDR3 protein results from TCRdb running MiXCR on the 5' RACE reads. The sample includes some 1.7 million distinct CDR3 sequences, 28% of them seen just once. This specimen comes from a study of blood T cells in healthy people across ages. The sequenced sample was blood. The receptor was isolated from a woman in her thirties in good health. The chain carries TRBV6-5 and TRBJ1-4, with D perhaps matching TRBD1 (5 bases). The CDR3 nucleotides read TGTGCCAGCAAGCCGTCTCTAGGGGCTAATGAAAAACTGTTTTTT. It translates to CASKPSLGANEKLFF.